These T cell receptor beta chains were read from a single sample in a study of beta chain features in type 1 diabetes. The protocol was immunoSEQ multiplex PCR, while the TCRdb copy is restricted to in-frame clones and leaves out a portion. The table shows 630,000 or so clones, with around 15% occurring only once. The material sequenced was naive CD4+ T cells from blood. Receptors originate from a young man with type 1 diabetes. The CDR3 runs from the conserved cysteine through the conserved F or W. A D gene is named only where the DNA matches it firmly. Not every row has a clone size; where given, it reads once, few, many or a size class.

.,TRBV4-1,few,TRBJ2-7,TGCGCCAGCAGCCAAGCGCGGACAGACAATTCCTACGAGCAGTACTTC,CASSQARTDNSYEQYF
.,TRBV5-6,few,TRBJ2-3,TGTGCCAGCAGTGGCAGGACAACCCTCGGGTCACCCACAGATACGCAGTATTTT,CASSGRTTLGSPTDTQYF
.,TRBV5-1,.,TRBJ2-2,TGCGCCAGCATACCGCCGAACACCGGGGAGCTGTTTTTT,CASIPPNTGELFF
.,TRBV1,few,TRBJ2-7,TGCACCAGCAGCTCCCCTCGTTACGAGCAGTACTTC,CTSSSPRYEQYF
.,TRBV12-5,.,TRBJ2-6,TGTGCTAGTGGCAGCTCTGGGGCCAACGTCCTGACTTTC,CASGSSGANVLTF
.,TRBV19,.,TRBJ1-5,TGTGCCAGTAGTATCCCCGGGATGGGCAATCAGCCCCAGCATTTT,CASSIPGMGNQPQHF
TRBD2,TRBV4-2,.,TRBJ2-1,TGTGCCAGCAGCCCAGAGCGGGGGGGTTCCAATGAGCAGTTCTTC,CASSPERGGSNEQFF
.,TRBV11-2,once,TRBJ2-3,TGTGCCAGCAGCTTAGATCGAGGAGATACGCAGTATTTT,CASSLDRGDTQYF
TRBD2,TRBV7-2,few,TRBJ2-7,TGTGCCAGCAGCCAAAACCTAGCGGGGGGGTACGGGCAGTACTTC,CASSQNLAGGYGQYF
TRBD1,TRBV7-8,.,TRBJ1-3,TGTGCCAGCAGCCCCAGGTGGGAAAAGGGGGCTACTGGAAACACCATATATTTT,CASSPRWEKGATGNTIYF
.,TRBV25-1,few,TRBJ2-7,TGTGCCAGCAGCCGACTGGACTCGGCCTACGAGCAGTACTTC,CASSRLDSAYEQYF
.,TRBV2,.,TRBJ1-5,TGTGCCAGCACTGAATGGGTCAGGGACTCCAATCAGCCCCAGCATTTT,CASTEWVRDSNQPQHF
TRBD1,TRBV30,few,TRBJ2-4,TGTGCCTGGAGTGTAGGACAGGGGGTTTACCAGGAGTACTTC,CAWSVGQGVYQEYF
.,TRBV2,.,TRBJ2-5,TGTGCCAGCAGTGGTCTGGGCGGAGAGACCCAGTACTTC,CASSGLGGETQYF
.,TRBV11-2,.,TRBJ2-6,TGTGCCAGCAGCTCCCAAATAGGAAGGTACTCTGGGGCCAACGTCCTGACTTTC,CASSSQIGRYSGANVLTF
.,TRBV30,.,TRBJ2-7,TGTGCCTGGAGTAAGACGGATTTCGTGCAGTACTTC,CAWSKTDFVQYF
TRBD1,TRBV7-3,.,TRBJ2-7,TGTGCCAGCAGCTTAACGTCGGCGACAGGGTCCTACGAGCAGTACTTC,CASSLTSATGSYEQYF
TRBD2,TRBV7-2,few,TRBJ2-3,TGTGCCAGCACCAGGCAGCGGGGCCCCGCAGGTACGCAGTATTTT,CASTRQRGPAGTQYF
.,TRBV30,few,TRBJ2-2,TGTGCCTGGAGAGTGGGGCAGGTCACCGGGGAGCTGTTTTTT,CAWRVGQVTGELFF
.,TRBV7-9,few,TRBJ2-1,TGTGCCAGCAGCCCGGAGGGTGATTTCTACAATGAGCAGTTCTTC,CASSPEGDFYNEQFF
.,TRBV30,few,TRBJ2-5,TGTGCCTGGAGTAGGGGGGCAGGGACCCAGTACTTC,CAWSRGAGTQYF
.,TRBV10-2,.,TRBJ2-4,TGCGCCAGCAGTGAGGGGCGACTCCTAGCCAAAAACATTCAGTACTTC,CASSEGRLLAKNIQYF
TRBD1,TRBV15,.,TRBJ1-3,TGTGCCACCAGCAGAGATACAGGGGAAGGAAACACCATATATTTT,CATSRDTGEGNTIYF
TRBD2,TRBV4-2,.,TRBJ2-7,TGTGCCAGCAGCCCTCAGGGGGGGCTAGCGGGGGGAGGATCCTACGAGCAGTACTTC,CASSPQGGLAGGGSYEQYF
.,TRBV18,.,TRBJ2-7,TGTGCCAGCTCACCCGTATTCTCCAGGGTACCCTACGAGCAGTACTTC,CASSPVFSRVPYEQYF
TRBD2,TRBV9,few,TRBJ2-3,TGTGCCAGCAGCCCGAGGGGAGGGAGCACAGATACGCAGTATTTT,CASSPRGGSTDTQYF
.,TRBV19,.,TRBJ2-7,TGTGCCACGAGTCGGACCTTCTCCTACGAGCAGTACTTC,CATSRTFSYEQYF
.,TRBV4-1,.,TRBJ1-2,TGCGCCAGCAGCCAAGCGAGTTTGGAGAACTATGGCTACACCTTC,CASSQASLENYGYTF
.,TRBV5-1,.,TRBJ1-1,TGCGCCAGCAGCTTACAACAGGGAAACACTGAAGCTTTCTTT,CASSLQQGNTEAFF
.,TRBV28,.,TRBJ2-7,TGTGCCAGCAGTTACGCCACGGGAAGGGGACCAAACTACGAGCAGTACTTC,CASSYATGRGPNYEQYF
TRBD1,TRBV30,.,TRBJ1-5,TGTGCCTGGAGTCATCGGGACAGGTATCAGCCCCAGCATTTT,CAWSHRDRYQPQHF
.,TRBV5-1,few,TRBJ1-1,TGCGCCAGCAGCTTCAACCTACCGGGCACTGAAGCTTTCTTT,CASSFNLPGTEAFF
.,TRBV13,few,TRBJ2-7,TGTGCCAGCAGCTTAATGGGTGTCTACGAGCAGTACTTC,CASSLMGVYEQYF
TRBD2,TRBV27,few,TRBJ2-7,TGTGCCAGCAGTAAGCGGGAGAGGTACGAGCAGTACTTC,CASSKRERYEQYF
.,TRBV6-1,.,TRBJ1-1,TGTGCCAGCAGTATGGGGGAAAGCACTGAAGCTTTCTTT,CASSMGESTEAFF
TRBD1,TRBV29-1,.,TRBJ2-1,TGCAGCGTGATGCAGGGGACAGGGTGGAATGAGCAGTTCTTC,CSVMQGTGWNEQFF
TRBD2,TRBV4-2,few,TRBJ2-7,TGTGCCAGCAGCCCCCGCGGGAGCTCCTACGAGCAGTACTTC,CASSPRGSSYEQYF
.,TRBV7-2,.,TRBJ2-4,TGTGCCAGCAGCTTAGCGGGGGACACCAAAAACATTCAGTACTTC,CASSLAGDTKNIQYF
TRBD1,TRBV7-2,.,TRBJ2-7,TGTGCCAGCAGCTTAGTGGAAGGGACAGGACATTACTTC,CASSLVEGTGHYF
.,TRBV5-1,.,TRBJ2-5,TGCGCCAGCTCCGGTCTAAGTCAAGAGACCCAGTACTTC,CASSGLSQETQYF
TRBD2,TRBV29-1,.,TRBJ2-3,TGCAGCGAGCGGCGGGGGGCCGGCACAGATACGCAGTATTTT,CSERRGAGTDTQYF
TRBD2,TRBV5-4,.,TRBJ2-2,TGTGCCAGCAGCTCCGTCCCGGGGGGGCTTGTCGGGGAGCTGTTTTTT,CASSSVPGGLVGELFF
.,TRBV13,few,TRBJ1-2,TGTGCCAGCAGCCTCACAGCAAACTATGGCTACACCTTC,CASSLTANYGYTF
.,TRBV7-9,.,TRBJ1-3,TGTGCCAGCAGCTTAGCAGGGGGGAGAAACACCATATATTTT,CASSLAGGRNTIYF
.,TRBV18,.,TRBJ2-3,TGTGCCAGCTCACCGCTAGCAACAGATACGCAGTATTTT,CASSPLATDTQYF
.,TRBV12-5,.,TRBJ2-6,TGTGCTAGTGGTTTCATCGGGGGTGTCCTGACTTTC,CASGFIGGVLTF
.,TRBV25-1,few,TRBJ1-4,TGTGCCAGCAGTGAAGGTGCAACTAATGAAAAACTGTTTTTT,CASSEGATNEKLFF
.,TRBV10-3,.,TRBJ2-7,TGTGCCATCAGTGAGGGGCTTTCCTACGAGCAGTACTTC,CAISEGLSYEQYF
.,TRBV6-5,few,TRBJ1-6,TGTGCCAGCACAAATCATCAGGGGTATAATTCACCCCTCCACTTT,CASTNHQGYNSPLHF
TRBD2,TRBV7-8,.,TRBJ2-5,TGTGCCAGCAGCTTTCAAGCGGGGGGTGAGACCCAGTACTTC,CASSFQAGGETQYF
TRBD1,TRBV29-1,few,TRBJ1-2,TGCAGCGTACGGACAGGGAATGGCGGCTACACCTTC,CSVRTGNGGYTF
.,TRBV5-6,.,TRBJ2-3,TGTGCCAGCAGCTTGCTCGGGACTTTCTACGCCACAGATACGCAGTATTTT,CASSLLGTFYATDTQYF
.,TRBV11-2,few,TRBJ1-1,TGTGCCAGCAGTCTCCAACAGGGCACTGAAGCTTTCTTT,CASSLQQGTEAFF
.,TRBV2,few,TRBJ2-7,TGTGCCAGCAGTGAAACGCCCTACGAGCAGTACTTC,CASSETPYEQYF